These 18 T cell receptor beta chains came from one sample sequenced in a study of blood T cell repertoires in COVID-19 (dated by TCRdb to 2020 to 2021). The library was generated by the immunoSEQ multiplex PCR assay. TCRdb retrieved this table from immuneACCESS and kept in-frame rearrangements only. Not all clones are present; in checked studies, unresolved V genes account for under half, and no reason is known for the remainder. The table for this sample lists about 200,000 clones; around 86% of them were counted only once. Together, the top ten hold roughly 3.8% of the sample. Sequenced input: PBMCs or T cells enriched from blood (not recorded which). Receptors originate from a woman aged 40 to 50 with acute COVID-19.

The rearrangement links TRBV5-1 to TRBJ2-2; D is unresolved. Germline CDR1 and CDR2: SGHRS and YFSETQ. Trimming took off 0 bases at V and 5 bases at J, with 8 bases between the two ends. The CDR3 totals 14 residues. In nucleotides, the CDR3 is TGCGCCAGCAGCTTGGAGAGGCCGACCGGGGAGCTGTTTTTT. It encodes CASSLERPTGELFF.

The chain couples TRBV11-2 to TRBJ2-1; D not resolved. The ends were cut back, 4 bases at V and 0 bases at J, with 10 bases in the middle. CDR1 is SGHAT and CDR2 is FQNNGV in the germline V gene. The CDR3 consists of 15 residues. This CDR3 reads CASSSISRSYNEQFF. In DNA form, the CDR3 reads TGTGCCAGCAGCTCCATAAGCCGCTCCTACAATGAGCAGTTCTTC.

V and J are TRBV18 and TRBJ1-5; D gene uncertain. CDR3 size: 15 residues. Germline CDR1 KGHSH, CDR2 LQKENI. Trimming took off 6 bases at V and 1 base at J, with 13 bases between the two ends. In nucleotides, the CDR3 is TGTGCCAGCTCGGAGGCTGGGTTGAGCAATCAGCCCCAGCATTTT. Translated, it gives CASSEAGLSNQPQHF.

The chain joins TRBV7-2 to TRBJ2-7, with a possible D match to TRBD1 (6 bases). V was pared by 2 bases and J by 2 bases, with 13 bases between. The germline V gene encodes CDR1 SGHTA and CDR2 FQGNSA. The CDR3 covers 15 residues. CDR3 nucleotides: TGTGCCAGCAGCTTATTTCAGGGGCCGGCCTACGAGCAGTACTTC. It is translated as CASSLFQGPAYEQYF.

V gene TRBV11-2 combines with J gene TRBJ1-5; D unclear. Trimming removed 1 base at V and 4 bases at J, with 5 bases between. The CDR3 extends over 13 amino acids. Per the germline V gene, CDR1 is SGHAT and CDR2 is FQNNGV. The CDR3 protein is CASSLALNQPQHF. CDR3 DNA sequence: TGTGCCAGCAGCTTAGCCTTGAATCAGCCCCAGCATTTT.

The chain joins TRBV7-2 to TRBJ1-4; D uncertain. V lost 3 bases and J 8 bases, leaving 16 bases between the germline ends. Germline loops: CDR1 SGHTA, CDR2 FQGNSA. The CDR3 extends over 15 amino acids. In nucleotides, the CDR3 is TGTGCCAGCAGCTTTCTGGGGAGCGGTGGGGAAAAACTGTTTTTT. It specifies CASSFLGSGGEKLFF.

The genes are TRBV25-1 and TRBJ2-7, with 7 bases aligning to TRBD1. Germline lookup yields CDR1 MGHDK and CDR2 SYGVNS. This CDR3 contains 16 residues. The V segment lost 11 bases and the J segment 6 bases; nucleotides outside the gene matches: 22. CDR3 amino acids: CAGARVRDSLFCEQYF. CDR3 sequence (DNA): TGTGCCGGAGCCCGAGTGAGGGACAGCCTCTTTTGCGAGCAGTACTTC.

The genes are TRBV18 and TRBJ2-4, with TRBD2 matching over 8 bases. With V trimmed by 3 bases and J by 1 base, 14 bases remained unmatched. The length of the CDR3 is 19 residues. CDR1 is KGHSH and CDR2 is LQKENI in the germline V gene. The CDR3: CASSPPSGGVRTAKNIQYF. CDR3 bases: TGTGCCAGCTCACCCCCATCGGGAGGGGTTAGAACGGCCAAAAACATTCAGTACTTC.

The gene calls are TRBV9 and TRBJ1-3; the D gene is possibly TRBD1 (5 bases). CDR1 and CDR2 from the germline V gene are SGDLS and YYNGEE. This CDR3 region has 14 residues. V lost 1 base to trimming and J lost 1 base, with 6 bases between them. CDR3 DNA sequence: TGTGCCAGCAGCGTACAGGGTTCTGGAAACACCATATATTTT. It is translated as CASSVQGSGNTIYF.

The rearrangement uses TRBV24-1 and TRBJ2-5; 8 bases align to TRBD2. Germline trimming cut 6 bases from V and 4 bases from J; bases unmatched to any gene: 6. CDR3 size: 14 residues. Germline lookup yields CDR1 KGHDR and CDR2 SFDVKD. As DNA, the CDR3 is TGTGCCACCAGTCCTACGGGAGGGGGAGAGACCCAGTACTTC. Protein sequence: CATSPTGGGETQYF.

This sequence joins TRBV9 and TRBJ2-1, with 12 nucleotides matching TRBD2. Trimming removed 4 bases from V and 8 bases from J; junction bases left unmatched: 7. Germline CDR1 reads SGDLS; CDR2 reads YYNGEE. CDR3 length equals 15 residues. Here the CDR3 DNA reads TGTGCCAGCAGCACCCGACTAGCGGGAGTTGATGAGCAGTTCTTC. Its translation: CASSTRLAGVDEQFF.

The chain is built from TRBV7-9 and TRBJ2-3, with TRBD2 identical over 7 bases. The CDR3 is 14 residues long. Germline lookup yields CDR1 SEHNR and CDR2 FQNEAQ (reference sequence). With V trimmed by 1 base and J by 2 bases, 0 bases remained unmatched. CDR3 DNA sequence: TGTGCCAGCAGCTTAGGGGACTACACAGATACGCAGTATTTT. This sequence encodes CASSLGDYTDTQYF.

The chain links TRBV19 to TRBJ2-7; 8 positions agree with TRBD2. The CDR3 length is 15 residues. Germline CDR1 is LNHDA and CDR2 is SQIVND (reference sequence). V was pared by 2 bases and J by 2 bases, with 5 bases of the junction left unmatched. The DNA of the CDR3 is TGTGCCAGTAGTATAAAGGGGCGGGGGGCCTACGAGCAGTACTTC. Translating gives CASSIKGRGAYEQYF. The whole variable domain, filled in from reference TRBV19 and TRBJ2-7, reads DGGITQSPKYLFRKEGQNVTLSCEQNLNHDAMYWYRQDPGQGLRLIYYSQIVNDFQKGDIAEGYSVSREKKESFPLTVTSAQKNPTAFYLCASSIKGRGAYEQYFGPGTRLTVT.

The genes are TRBV2 and TRBJ2-1, with 9 bases identical to TRBD2. Germline CDR1 is SNHLY and CDR2 is FYNNEI. V was clipped by 0 bases and J by 6 bases; unmatched bases: 6. The CDR3 runs 16 residues. CDR3 loop: CASSEALGSGGNEQFF. DNA for the CDR3: TGTGCCAGCAGTGAAGCGCTTGGTAGCGGGGGCAATGAGCAGTTCTTC.

A few counts support this clone. The genes are TRBV19 and TRBJ1-3; D gene unclear. Germline-derived CDR1 and CDR2 are LNHDA and SQIVND (reference sequence). This CDR3 spans 11 amino acids. V was trimmed by 7 bases and J by 3 bases, leaving 4 bases between them. The CDR3 nucleotides are TGTGCCAGTATCGTTGGAAACACCATATATTTT. It encodes CASIVGNTIYF.

This chain uses TRBV5-5 with TRBJ1-1, with D maybe TRBD1 (5 bases). Looked up from germline, CDR1 is SGHKS and CDR2 is YYEKEE (reference sequence). The CDR3 consists of 14 residues. Trimming left V 0 bases short and J 4 bases short, with 10 bases between. This CDR3 is CASSLEDISTEAFF. The CDR3 nucleotides are TGTGCCAGCAGCTTGGAGGACATAAGCACTGAAGCTTTCTTT.

The chain uses TRBV15 and TRBJ2-3; D not resolved. Trimming stripped 0 bases from V and 12 bases from J, with 10 bases between. Looked up from germline, CDR1 is LNHNV and CDR2 is YYDKDF (reference sequence). The CDR3 totals 12 residues. The CDR3, as DNA: TGTGCCACCAGCAGAGATCAGTCGCACCAGTATTTT. It encodes CATSRDQSHQYF.

The chain has TRBV3-1 (or the pseudogene TRBV3-2) and TRBJ2-7; tentative D call: TRBD2 (5 bases). The CDR3 totals 16 residues. Trimming removed 1 base at V and 0 bases at J, with 13 bases between. Looked up from germline, CDR1 is LGHDT and CDR2 is YNNKEL (reference sequence). CDR3 residues: CASSQVGGASSYEQYF. The CDR3 bases are TGTGCCAGCAGCCAAGTAGGAGGAGCAAGCTCCTACGAGCAGTACTTC.